A selection of T cell receptor beta chains follows, all from one sample in a study of beta chain features in type 1 diabetes. Clones were sequenced by immunoSEQ multiplex PCR, and TCRdb holds only the in-frame ones, with some missing. The sample includes hundreds of thousands of clones, under 15% seen only once; the top ten take 0.02% to 0.025%. Specimen: naive CD4+ T cells from blood. The receptors come from a man younger than 35 with type 1 diabetes. Each CDR3 is given with its conserved first and last residue. The order of the fields is clone size, J gene, V gene, D gene, CDR3 protein, CDR3 DNA. The D gene is left open where the match is weak. Some rows mark clone size as missing; the rest say once, few, many or name a class of expanded clone.

>NA|TRBJ2-1|TRBV7-2|NA
CASSFYRGGGNEQFF
TGTGCCAGCAGCTTCTACAGGGGAGGAGGGAATGAGCAGTTCTTC
>NA|TRBJ2-1|TRBV7-9|TRBD2
CASSPRISSGGYNEQFF
TGTGCCAGCAGCCCGAGAATAAGTAGCGGGGGGTACAATGAGCAGTTCTTC
>few|TRBJ1-6|TRBV14|TRBD1
CASSQEPGGITPLHF
TGTGCCAGCAGCCAAGAGCCAGGGGGCATAACACCCCTCCACTTT
>few|TRBJ2-7|TRBV15|NA
CATSRDLAQRGYEQYF
TGTGCCACCAGCAGAGATCTCGCCCAGCGCGGCTACGAGCAGTACTTC
>NA|TRBJ1-2|TRBV7-8|TRBD1
CASSPPGQGYGYTF
TGTGCCAGCAGCCCACCGGGACAGGGCTATGGCTACACCTTC
>NA|TRBJ1-2|TRBV4-2|TRBD1
CASSKPRTGLTNYGYTF
TGTGCCAGCAGCAAACCCCGGACAGGGCTAACTAACTATGGCTACACCTTC
>few|TRBJ2-1|TRBV9|TRBD1
CASSVVRQGYNEQFF
TGTGCCAGCAGCGTAGTCCGACAGGGATACAATGAGCAGTTCTTC
>NA|TRBJ1-1|TRBV27|NA
CASSPGSDPGRTEAFF
TGTGCCAGCAGCCCCGGTTCGGACCCAGGGCGGACTGAAGCTTTCTTT
>NA|TRBJ2-5|TRBV12-5|TRBD2
CASGLLAGGLNMVEETQYF
TGTGCTAGTGGTTTGCTAGCGGGGGGGCTGAATATGGTAGAAGAGACCCAGTACTTC
>NA|TRBJ1-3|TRBV6-5|NA
CASRPTVDSGNTIYF
TGTGCCAGCAGACCGACAGTGGACTCTGGAAACACCATATATTTT
>NA|TRBJ1-2|TRBV6-5|TRBD1
CASSYVGGTGYGYTF
TGTGCCAGCAGTTACGTGGGTGGGACAGGCTATGGCTACACCTTC
>NA|TRBJ2-2|TRBV28|NA
CASTGDNTGELFF
TGTGCCAGCACAGGGGATAACACCGGGGAGCTGTTTTTT
>NA|TRBJ1-1|TRBV6-5|NA
CASSYSWRQRNTEAFF
TGTGCCAGCAGTTACTCGTGGAGACAAAGGAACACTGAAGCTTTCTTT
>NA|TRBJ1-2|TRBV7-9|NA
CASSLVPGGYTF
TGTGCCAGCAGCTTAGTCCCCGGAGGCTACACCTTC
>NA|TRBJ1-1|TRBV5-4|NA
CASSFNEDTEAFF
TGTGCCAGCAGCTTCAATGAGGACACTGAAGCTTTCTTT
>NA|TRBJ1-4|TRBV7-9|NA
CASSLGTAGEKLFF
TGTGCCAGCAGCTTAGGGACAGCCGGTGAAAAACTGTTTTTT
>few|TRBJ1-4|TRBV10-3|NA
CAISESEGEKLFF
TGTGCCATCAGTGAGTCGGAAGGGGAAAAACTGTTTTTT
>NA|TRBJ2-3|TRBV6-6|NA
CATEPSLRGFTDTQYF
TGTGCCACCGAACCATCTTTGCGGGGCTTCACAGATACGCAGTATTTT
>NA|TRBJ1-1|TRBV13|NA
CASSLGPVQHEAFF
TGTGCCAGCAGCTTAGGACCAGTCCAACATGAAGCTTTCTTT
>NA|TRBJ1-2|TRBV28|NA
CASMLQAFRGYTF
TGTGCCAGCATGCTACAGGCTTTCCGTGGCTACACCTTC